This T cell receptor beta chain was identified in a study of T cells in Graves' hyperthyroidism and ophthalmopathy. This clonotype was counted many times. V was cut by 0 bases and J by 9 bases, with 6 bases left in between. The CDR3 length is 12 residues. Germline V gene sequence: CDR1 SGHAT, CDR2 FQNNGV. Amplification targeted TCR beta CDR3 regions from RNA transcripts. A first-round RT-PCR of the TCR CDR3 used the HTBI primer set. TCRdb used MiXCR to reprocess the multiplex PCR reads, holding one entry per CDR3 protein. The repertoire holds 300,000 to 500,000 distinct CDR3 sequences, with about an eighth as singletons.

This TCR was sampled from a man aged 50 to 60 with Graves' ophthalmopathy. The chain carries TRBV11-2 and TRBJ2-1; D is unclear. The material sequenced was blood. The CDR3 region is CASSLDHTEQFF. CDR3 bases: TGTGCCAGCAGCTTAGATCACACTGAGCAGTTCTTC.